Presented here are 30 T cell receptor beta chains from one specimen sequenced in a study of vaccination effects on CD4 cells after COVID-19. After expansion with viral peptide pools in the ViraFEST assay, antigen-specific CD4+ T cells were sequenced. Researchers isolated CD4+ T cells once approximately eleven days of culture had elapsed. Each participant was given two doses of one vaccine (BNT162b2 or mRNA-1273). Clones were read by immunoSEQ multiplex PCR, and TCRdb kept only the in-frame ones, dropping some. In the table there are tens of thousands of clones, 74% of which are singletons. No antigen is known for these receptors. This sample comprised CD4+ T cells from PBMCs cultured with HCoV-229E spike peptides, obtained after COVID-19 vaccination. Receptor source: a human donor who received a COVID-19 vaccine.

The gene calls are TRBV2 and TRBJ2-5; D gene uncertain. V gave up 6 bases and J gave up 1 base, with 15 bases separating them. The CDR3 is 15 amino acids. Germline lookup yields CDR1 SNHLY and CDR2 FYNNEI. CDR3 nucleotide sequence: TGTGCCAGCAGCAGACGGAGCGCAACCCAAGAGACCCAGTACTTC. This encodes CASSRRSATQETQYF.

V is TRBV5-1 and J is TRBJ1-4; 8 nucleotides line up with TRBD1. Unmatched junction bases numbered 7, after V lost 7 bases and J lost 8 bases. The CDR3 has 13 residues. The germline gives CDR1 SGHRS, CDR2 YFSETQ. The CDR3 region is CASAGQGSEKLFF. As DNA, the CDR3 is TGCGCCAGCGCCGGACAGGGTAGCGAAAAACTGTTTTTT.

The chain combines TRBV6-5 with TRBJ1-1, with 10 bases fitting TRBD1. Germline lookup yields CDR1 MNHEY and CDR2 SVGAGI. J was trimmed by 9 bases and V by 3 bases; bases with no gene match: 7. This CDR3 region has 14 residues. CDR3 nucleotides: TGTGCCAGCAGTTATGTGACAGGGGGCGGAAAAGCTTTCTTT. Its protein is CASSYVTGGGKAFF.

Only a few counts were recorded for this clone. The chain joins TRBV2 to TRBJ2-2; 7 positions agree with TRBD1. Trimming removed 8 bases from V and 2 bases from J; junction bases left unmatched: 5. The germline gives CDR1 SNHLY, CDR2 FYNNEI. The CDR3 has 14 amino acids. This chain's CDR3 is CASVRDSNTGELFF. CDR3 DNA: TGTGCCAGCGTCCGGGACAGCAACACCGGGGAGCTGTTTTTT.

V is TRBV28 and J is TRBJ2-5, with a weak D call TRBD2 (6 bases). The V and J ends lost 2 bases and 6 bases respectively, with 16 bases between them. The length of the CDR3 is 15 residues. Germline V gives CDR1 MDHEN, CDR2 SYDVKM. The CDR3 DNA sequence: TGTGCCAGCAGTTTACCCGGGGGTCCCGAGAAGACCCAGTACTTC. Translation gives CASSLPGGPEKTQYF.

Comments on this clone: Other DNA sequences within the sample encode an identical CDR3. The rearrangement links TRBV12-3 or TRBV12-4 to TRBJ2-5; D uncertain. The CDR3 runs to 11 residues. Trimming left V 3 bases short and J 5 bases short, with 4 bases between. The CDR3 loop is CASSLGETQYF. CDR3 nucleotide sequence: TGTGCCAGCAGTTTGGGGGAGACCCAGTACTTC.

This clone has just one count. The chain recombines TRBV10-3 with TRBJ2-7, with 7 bases aligning to TRBD1. This CDR3 has 13 amino acids. V lost 4 bases and J lost 5; bases outside the gene matches: 5. Germline V gives CDR1 ENHRY, CDR2 SYGVKD. The CDR3 here is CAISGPDRDEQYV. The CDR3 DNA is TGTGCCATCAGTGGGCCCGACAGGGACGAGCAGTACGTC.

The chain carries TRBV6-6 and TRBJ2-6, with D unresolved. Germline-derived CDR1 and CDR2 are MNHNY and SVGAGI (reference sequence). V gave up 7 bases and J gave up 2 bases, with 12 bases separating them. This CDR3 region has 15 residues. The CDR3 sequence: CASTSYDAGANVLTF. CDR3 DNA sequence: TGTGCCAGCACCTCGTATGACGCTGGGGCCAACGTCCTGACTTTC.

V and J are TRBV30 and TRBJ2-1; 9 bases map to TRBD2. Trimming at V came to 6 bases and at J to 7 bases, leaving 10 bases not matched to a gene. The CDR3 extends over 14 amino acids. Germline values: CDR1 GTSNPN, CDR2 SVGIG (reference sequence). CDR3 bases: TGTGCCTGTGAGCGGGGGGCCGGGGGAAATGAGCAGTTCTTC. This codes for CACERGAGGNEQFF.

The chain joins TRBV28 to TRBJ1-5, with D possibly being TRBD1 (6 bases). The CDR3 extends over 17 amino acids. V lost 10 bases, J lost 1 base, and 23 bases lay in between. The germline gives CDR1 MDHEN, CDR2 SYDVKM. This CDR3 reads CATQGSGAARSNQPQHF. The CDR3 region has the DNA TGTGCCACCCAGGGGTCAGGGGCCGCTAGGAGCAATCAGCCCCAGCATTTT. Filled out from reference TRBV28 and TRBJ1-5, the complete variable domain reads DVKVTQSSRYLVKRTGEKVFLECVQDMDHENMFWYRQDPGLGLRLIYFSYDVKMKEKGDIPEGYSVSREKKERFSLILESASTNQTSMYLCATQGSGAARSNQPQHFGDGTRLSIL.

The count of this clone is one. This chain links TRBV6-2 or TRBV6-3 with TRBJ2-5; tentative D call: TRBD1 (5 bases). V was pared by 6 bases and J by 4 bases, with 9 bases between. The CDR3 sequence is 12 residues long. Germline CDR1 is MNHEY and CDR2 is SVGEGT. The CDR3 is CASSPTAETQYF. In DNA form, the CDR3 reads TGTGCCAGCAGCCCGACAGCAGAGACCCAGTACTTC.

This clone came up a few times. V gene TRBV5-5 combines with J gene TRBJ1-2; 7 bases match TRBD1. The CDR3 totals 16 residues. The germline V gene has CDR1 SGHKS and CDR2 YYEKEE (reference sequence). Losses at the gene ends were 4 bases for V and 3 bases for J; bases not matched to a gene: 12. DNA for the CDR3: TGTGCCAGCAGCCAACAGACAGGGTGGGCAGACTATGGCTACACCTTC. It codes for CASSQQTGWADYGYTF.

The rearrangement uses TRBV24-1 and TRBJ2-6; D unclear. CDR3 length equals 17 residues. Germline loops: CDR1 KGHDR, CDR2 SFDVKD. Trimming cost V 3 bases and J 0 bases, with 11 bases left between them. In nucleotides, the CDR3 is TGTGCCACCAGTGATCCCGGACGTAACTCTGGGGCCAACGTCCTGACTTTC. Residues: CATSDPGRNSGANVLTF.

The chain recombines TRBV7-3 with TRBJ2-5; D is ambiguous. CDR1 and CDR2 from the germline V gene are SGHTA and FQGTGA. Trimming cost V 3 bases and J 5 bases, with 10 bases left between them. CDR3 size: 13 residues. The CDR3 region has the DNA TGTGCCAGCAGCTTCACTACCTGGGAGACCCAGTACTTC. Its translation is CASSFTTWETQYF.

This clone was seen only once. CDR3 DNA: TGTGCCAGCAGCTTATCACAGGGATGCGAGCAGTACGTC. Amino acid sequence: CASSLSQGCEQYV. V usage is TRBV11-2 and J usage is TRBJ2-7, with a weak D call TRBD1 (6 bases). V gave up 2 bases and J gave up 6 bases, with 11 bases separating them. CDR1 is SGHAT and CDR2 is FQNNGV in the germline V gene. This CDR3 contains 13 residues.

This chain uses TRBV5-4 with TRBJ2-1; 8 nucleotides line up with TRBD1. The CDR3 loop spans 16 amino acids. Germline CDR1 SGHNT, CDR2 YYREEE (reference sequence). V was clipped by 3 bases and J by 4 bases; unmatched bases: 9. CDR3 region: CASSSRRGQEYNEQFF. The CDR3 DNA is TGTGCCAGCAGCTCGCGCAGGGGACAGGAGTACAATGAGCAGTTCTTC.

This clone was picked up a small number of times. This chain joins TRBV19 and TRBJ1-5; D uncertain. V was trimmed by 7 bases and J by 3 bases, leaving 10 bases between them. Germline V gene sequence: CDR1 LNHDA, CDR2 SQIVND (reference sequence). The CDR3 consists of 13 residues. The CDR3, as DNA: TGTGCCAGTACGAAGGATTACAATCAGCCCCAGCATTTT. Amino acids: CASTKDYNQPQHF.

Written as DNA, the CDR3 is TGTGCCAGCAGCCCCCAATCCCTTCTTAGCGGGGGATACAATGAGCAGTTCTTC. This gives the protein CASSPQSLLSGGYNEQFF. This chain joins TRBV11-2 and TRBJ2-1; 9 bases agree with TRBD2. The CDR3 is 18 amino acids. The V segment lost 5 bases and the J segment 4 bases; nucleotides outside the gene matches: 15. Germline V lookup: CDR1 SGHAT, CDR2 FQNNGV.

This clone was observed a handful of times. The genes are TRBV19 and TRBJ2-6, with 10 nucleotides matching TRBD1. CDR1 LNHDA and CDR2 SQIVND come from the germline V gene (reference sequence). The CDR3 contains 18 residues. The J segment lost 0 bases and the V segment lost 5 bases, leaving 7 bases of the junction unmatched. CDR3 nucleotides: TGTGCCAGTAGTGAGACAGGGGGCGCCATCTCTGGGGCCAACGTCCTGACTTTC. As protein: CASSETGGAISGANVLTF.

V usage is TRBV7-3 and J usage is TRBJ2-3; D is possibly TRBD2 (7 bases). Per the germline V gene, CDR1 is SGHTA and CDR2 is FQGTGA. Trimming stripped 5 bases from V and 2 bases from J, with 17 bases between. The CDR3 extends over 16 amino acids. CDR3 DNA sequence: TGTGCCAGCAGCCCTGGGGTGCGGGGGCCCACAGATACGCAGTATTTT. It translates to CASSPGVRGPTDTQYF.

The chain's CDR3 is CSVDLDINYGYTF. CDR3 sequence (DNA): TGCAGCGTTGATCTGGATATAAACTATGGCTACACCTTC. The chain links TRBV29-1 to TRBJ1-2, with D hard to call. Looked up from germline, CDR1 is SQVTM and CDR2 is ANQGSEA. The CDR3 extends over 13 amino acids. V was trimmed by 3 bases and J by 2 bases, leaving 10 bases between them. Looking up the rest from reference TRBV29-1 and TRBJ1-2 gives the full variable domain: SAVISQKPSRDICQRGTSLTIQCQVDSQVTMMFWYRQQPGQSLTLIATANQGSEATYESGFVIDKFPISRPNLTFSTLTVSNMSPEDSSIYLCSVDLDINYGYTFGSGTRLTVV.

This clone occurred once. This chain links TRBV19 with TRBJ1-3; 7 bases map to TRBD1. Germline-derived CDR1 and CDR2 are LNHDA and SQIVND (reference sequence). The CDR3 spans 15 residues. V was pared by 8 bases and J by 4 bases, with 11 bases of the junction left unmatched. CDR3 DNA: TGTGCCAGTCGACCCGGGACAGTTAGCGGAAACACCATATATTTT. Protein: CASRPGTVSGNTIYF.

The rearrangement links TRBV12-5 to TRBJ1-1, with unresolved D. The CDR3 runs 13 residues. Trimming shortened V by 2 bases and J by 1 base, and 5 bases separated the two germline ends. Germline CDR1 and CDR2: LGHNT and FRNRAP. CDR3 in amino acids: CASGLKGNTEAFF. The CDR3 DNA sequence: TGTGCTAGTGGTTTGAAAGGGAACACTGAAGCTTTCTTT.

The J gene is TRBJ1-2, the V gene TRBV6-5; D perhaps matches TRBD1 (5 bases). The CDR3 has 15 residues. V lost 7 bases and J 5 bases, leaving 20 bases between the germline ends. Germline V gene data show CDR1 as MNHEY and CDR2 as SVGAGI. CDR3 residues: CASNFRAGTEYGYTF. The CDR3 DNA is TGTGCCAGCAACTTTCGAGCCGGGACGGAGTATGGCTACACCTTC.

The CDR3 region is CASSLHTGTGSYNEQFF. CDR3 nucleotide sequence: TGTGCCAGCTCACTACATACCGGGACAGGGAGCTACAATGAGCAGTTCTTC. The chain has TRBV18 and TRBJ2-1; 9 bases match TRBD1. Trimming removed 4 bases from V and 3 bases from J; junction bases left unmatched: 10. The CDR3 loop spans 17 amino acids. Germline V gives CDR1 KGHSH, CDR2 LQKENI.

This clone has a handful of counts. V usage is TRBV24-1 and J usage is TRBJ2-2, with D perhaps assigned TRBD1 or TRBD2 (5 bases each). The length of the CDR3 is 16 residues. Deletions cut 0 bases from V and 5 bases from J, with 12 bases between. Germline V gene lookup returns CDR1 KGHDR and CDR2 SFDVKD. The CDR3, as DNA: TGTGCCACCAGTGATTTGTTACCGGGGCAGACCGGGGAGCTGTTTTTT. Amino acids: CATSDLLPGQTGELFF.

Here the CDR3 DNA reads TGTGCCAGCGGGTCAGGGTCGGGCACAGATACGCAGTATTTT. Residues: CASGSGSGTDTQYF. The chain recombines TRBV6-4 with TRBJ2-3; D is perhaps TRBD1 (5 bases). The CDR3 is 14 residues long. Germline CDR1 reads MRHNA; CDR2 reads SNTAGT. Trimming took off 8 bases at V and 1 base at J, with 13 bases between the two ends.

The rearrangement uses TRBV19 and TRBJ1-6, with 8 bases matching TRBD1. Germline trimming cut 5 bases from V and 8 bases from J; bases unmatched to any gene: 17. Germline V CDR1 and CDR2: LNHDA, SQIVND (reference sequence). The CDR3 has 18 residues. CDR3: CASSLRGQGYFDDSPLHF. CDR3 sequence (DNA): TGTGCCAGTAGTCTACGAGGACAGGGATATTTCGATGATTCACCCCTCCACTTT.

V is TRBV25-1 and J is TRBJ1-6, with D unresolved. This CDR3 has 14 residues. In germline, CDR1 is MGHDK, CDR2 SYGVNS. The V end lost 0 bases, the J end lost 9 bases, and 9 bases lay between the germline ends. CDR3: CASSEYGGISPLHF. As DNA, the CDR3 is TGTGCCAGCAGTGAATATGGCGGGATTTCACCCCTCCACTTT.

The chain has TRBV5-6 and TRBJ2-3; D gene ambiguous. V shed 0 bases and J shed 0 bases, with 8 bases lying between them. Germline loops: CDR1 SGHDT, CDR2 YYEEEE. CDR3 length: 15 residues. The CDR3 bases are TGTGCCAGCAGCTTGGCGGCGCTTAGCACAGATACGCAGTATTTT. Translated, it gives CASSLAALSTDTQYF.